Shown below are 10 T cell receptor beta chains from a single sample sequenced in a study of spatial heterogeneity in lung cancer. Study-wide points: The study found that expanded intratumoral alpha and beta TCR counts tracked tumor mutation counts.

The antigens for these receptors are not known. TCRdb ran MiXCR on the 5' RACE reads and lists one entry per CDR3 protein. In the table there are 14,000 or so distinct CDR3 sequences, over 3.5% of which are singletons. Documented time point: sample taken at primary tumor resection. Sequenced here: lung tumor tissue, sampled at surgery. The origin of the receptors is a female donor with early-stage non-small cell lung cancer.

This clonotype was found many times. The library was built for alpha chains, so this beta chain is an off-target read and its size means little. This chain links TRBV10-3 with TRBJ2-3, with 9 bases identical to TRBD1. Trimming cost V 9 bases and J 4 bases; bases outside gene matches: 8. The CDR3 length is 14 residues. CDR1 is ENHRY, CDR2 SYGVKD, per germline. CDR3 nucleotide sequence: TGTGCCATATCATTGACAGGGGGTGCAGATACGCAGTATTTT. Amino acid sequence: CAISLTGGADTQYF.

This clonotype was observed many times. This beta chain slipped into a library made for alpha chains as a stray read, so its size is not meaningful. This rearrangement joins TRBV5-1 to TRBJ2-2, with 7 positions matching TRBD1. The CDR3 is 14 residues long. The germline V gene has CDR1 SGHRS and CDR2 YFSETQ. V lost 2 bases and J lost 8; bases outside the gene matches: 6. As DNA, the CDR3 is TGCGCCAGCAGCTTTGCCGGGACAGAGGGGGAGCTGTTTTTT. Encoded protein: CASSFAGTEGELFF.

There are many counts of this clonotype. This beta chain is a stray read from a library made for alpha chains; its abundance is not meaningful. The chain carries TRBV18 and TRBJ2-3; no definite D call. The CDR3 loop spans 13 amino acids. Germline CDR1 reads KGHSH; CDR2 reads LQKENI. The V gene lost 4 bases and the J gene lost 1 base, with 6 bases spanning the gap. The CDR3 region has the DNA TGTGCCAGCTCACGGGCAGGCACAGATACGCAGTATTTT. Its protein product is CASSRAGTDTQYF.

A few counts support this clonotype. Within a library made for alpha chains, this beta chain is off target, and its count is uninformative. This chain links TRBV13 with TRBJ1-1; D perhaps matches TRBD1 (5 bases). V lost 1 base, J lost 6 bases, and 6 bases lay in between. Germline assignment: CDR1 PRHDT and CDR2 FYEKMQ (reference sequence). There are 12 residues in the CDR3. CDR3 in amino acids: CASSLARAEAFF. The CDR3 region has the DNA TGTGCCAGCAGCTTAGCCAGGGCTGAAGCTTTCTTT. The variable domain in full, completed from reference TRBV13 and TRBJ1-1, reads AAGVIQSPRHLIKEKRETATLKCYPIPRHDTVYWYQQGPGQDPQFLISFYEKMQSDKGSIPDRFSAQQFSDYHSELNMSSLELGDSALYFCASSLARAEAFFGQGTRLTVV.

This clonotype was recorded many times. A library made for alpha chains picked up this beta chain off target, so its size means little. The chain couples TRBV28 to TRBJ2-1; D not resolved. The CDR3 is made up of 13 amino acids. Germline V gives CDR1 MDHEN, CDR2 SYDVKM. The V gene lost 5 bases and the J gene lost 4 bases, with 9 bases spanning the gap. CDR3 coding DNA: TGTGCCAGCAGTACGCTGATTTACAATGAGCAGTTCTTC. Translated, it gives CASSTLIYNEQFF.

Ten or more counts support this clonotype. Since it is a stray read in a library aimed at alpha chains, this beta chain has a size that is not meaningful. This chain connects TRBV3-1 to TRBJ2-7; no clear D. This CDR3 has 13 amino acids. Trimming took off 3 bases at V and 3 bases at J, with 9 bases between the two ends. Per germline, CDR1 LGHDT and CDR2 YNNKEL (reference sequence). The CDR3, as DNA: TGTGCCAGCAGCCACCTCATTCTCTACGAGCAGTACTTC. Translating it yields CASSHLILYEQYF.

This clonotype has at least ten counts. This beta chain turned up in a library designed for alpha chains; as an off-target read, its abundance says little. V usage is TRBV3-1 and J usage is TRBJ1-2; D might be TRBD1 (5 bases). Germline assignment: CDR1 LGHDT and CDR2 YNNKEL (reference sequence). CDR3 length: 13 amino acids. The V and J ends lost 3 bases and 5 bases respectively, with 10 bases between them. CDR3 DNA sequence: TGTGCCAGCAGCCATGTAAAGGGGTATGGCTACACCTTC. Translating it yields CASSHVKGYGYTF.

The sample holds many counts of this clonotype. This beta chain represents an off-target read in a library built for alpha chains; its size is of limited meaning. This sequence joins TRBV30 and TRBJ2-4; TRBD1 is a possible D gene (5 bases). The V end was cut by 0 bases, the J end by 6 bases, with 15 bases between. This CDR3 region has 15 residues. CDR1 and CDR2 from the germline V gene are GTSNPN and SVGIG (reference sequence). The CDR3 bases are TGTGCCTGGAGTGTAAAGGCAGGGCTCGGAAACATTCAGTACTTC. Translating gives CAWSVKAGLGNIQYF.

This clonotype was seen at least ten times. This beta chain slipped into a library made for alpha chains as a stray read, so its size is not meaningful. The V call is TRBV7-2, the J call TRBJ1-2; 7 bases line up with TRBD1. The germline V gene has CDR1 SGHTA and CDR2 FQGNSA. The CDR3 length is 15 residues. The trim removed 6 bases at V and 4 bases at J, leaving 11 bases unmatched. The CDR3 here is CASRFTGVMGYGYTF. In nucleotides, the CDR3 is TGTGCCAGCAGATTCACAGGGGTGATGGGCTATGGCTACACCTTC.

This clonotype was detected ten times or more. The library was built for alpha chains, so this beta chain is an off-target read and its size means little. The chain is built from TRBV7-9 and TRBJ1-5; D is undetermined. The germline CDR1 and CDR2 sequences are SEHNR and FQNEAQ (reference sequence). The CDR3 extends over 12 amino acids. Trimming left V 5 bases short and J 3 bases short, with 5 bases between. The CDR3 region is CASSRDNQPQHF. DNA for the CDR3: TGTGCCAGCAGCCGGGACAATCAGCCCCAGCATTTT.